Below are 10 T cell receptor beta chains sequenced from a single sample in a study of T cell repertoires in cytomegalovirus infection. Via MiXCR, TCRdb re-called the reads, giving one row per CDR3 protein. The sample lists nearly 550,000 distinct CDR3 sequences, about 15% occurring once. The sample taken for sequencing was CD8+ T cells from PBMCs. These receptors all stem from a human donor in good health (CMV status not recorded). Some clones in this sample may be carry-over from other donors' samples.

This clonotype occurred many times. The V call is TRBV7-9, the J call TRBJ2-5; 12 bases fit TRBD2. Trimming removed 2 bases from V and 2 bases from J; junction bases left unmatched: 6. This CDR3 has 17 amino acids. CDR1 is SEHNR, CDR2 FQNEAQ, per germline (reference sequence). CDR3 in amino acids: CASSLPTSGGEQETQYF. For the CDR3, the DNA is TGTGCCAGCAGCTTACCGACTAGCGGGGGCGAACAAGAGACCCAGTACTTC. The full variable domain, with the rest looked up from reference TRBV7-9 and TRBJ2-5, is DTGVSQNPRHKITKRGQNVTFRCDPISEHNRLYWYRQTLGQGPEFLTYFQNEAQLEKSRLLSDRFSAERPKGSFSTLEIQRTEQGDSAMYLCASSLPTSGGEQETQYFGPGTRLLVL.

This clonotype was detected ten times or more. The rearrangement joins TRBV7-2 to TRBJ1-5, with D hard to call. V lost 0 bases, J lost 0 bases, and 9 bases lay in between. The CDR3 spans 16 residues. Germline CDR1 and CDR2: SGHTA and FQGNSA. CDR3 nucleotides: TGTGCCAGCAGCTTAGCAGGACGGTATAGCAATCAGCCCCAGCATTTT. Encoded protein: CASSLAGRYSNQPQHF. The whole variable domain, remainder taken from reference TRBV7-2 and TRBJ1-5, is GAGVSQSPSNKVTEKGKDVELRCDPISGHTALYWYRQSLGQGLEFLIYFQGNSAPDKSGLPSDRFSAERTGGSVSTLTIQRTQQEDSAVYLCASSLAGRYSNQPQHFGDGTRLSIL.

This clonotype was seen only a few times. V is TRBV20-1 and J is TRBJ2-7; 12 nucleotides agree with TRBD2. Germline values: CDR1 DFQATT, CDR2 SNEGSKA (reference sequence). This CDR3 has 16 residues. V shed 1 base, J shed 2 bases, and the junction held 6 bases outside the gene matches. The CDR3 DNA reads TGCAGTGCTAGAGCACTAGCGGGAGGTGCACCCTACGAGCAGTACTTC. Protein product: CSARALAGGAPYEQYF.

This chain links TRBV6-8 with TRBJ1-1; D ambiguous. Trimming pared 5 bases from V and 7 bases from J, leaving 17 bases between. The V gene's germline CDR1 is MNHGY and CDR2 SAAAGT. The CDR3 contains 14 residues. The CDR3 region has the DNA TGTGCCAGCAGTCCCTTCCCTGAAACCTATGAAGCTTTCTTT. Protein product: CASSPFPETYEAFF.

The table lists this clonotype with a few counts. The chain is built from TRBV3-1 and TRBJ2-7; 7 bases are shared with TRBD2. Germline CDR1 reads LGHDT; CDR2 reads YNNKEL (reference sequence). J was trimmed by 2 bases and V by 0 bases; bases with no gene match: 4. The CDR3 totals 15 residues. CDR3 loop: CASSQERDYPYEQYF. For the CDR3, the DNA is TGTGCCAGCAGCCAAGAAAGGGACTATCCCTACGAGCAGTACTTC.

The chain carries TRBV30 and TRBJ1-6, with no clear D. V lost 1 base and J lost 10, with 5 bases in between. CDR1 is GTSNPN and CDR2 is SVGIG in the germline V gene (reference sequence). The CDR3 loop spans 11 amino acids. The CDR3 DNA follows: TGTGCCTGGAGTGAAGGATCACCCCTCCACTTT. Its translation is CAWSEGSPLHF.

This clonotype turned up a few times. In nucleotides, the CDR3 is TGTGCCAGCAGCTCAGGGGGGCATGAAAAACTGTTTTTT. Amino acid sequence: CASSSGGHEKLFF. This sequence joins TRBV7-9 and TRBJ1-4; 7 bases line up with TRBD1. Germline assignment: CDR1 SEHNR and CDR2 FQNEAQ (reference sequence). The CDR3 has 13 amino acids. Germline trimming cut 4 bases from V and 6 bases from J; bases unmatched to any gene: 2.

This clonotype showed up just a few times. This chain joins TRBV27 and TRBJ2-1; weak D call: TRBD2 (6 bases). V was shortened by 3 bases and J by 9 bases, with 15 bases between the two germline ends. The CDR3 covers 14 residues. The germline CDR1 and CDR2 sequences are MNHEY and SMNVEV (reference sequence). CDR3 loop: CASSFRGLGLEQFF. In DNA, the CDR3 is TGTGCCAGCAGTTTCCGGGGACTGGGTCTTGAGCAGTTCTTC.

The CDR3 loop reads CASGPGGAYGYTF. The CDR3 coding sequence is TGTGCCAGCGGCCCAGGGGGGGCCTATGGCTACACCTTC. The V and J genes are TRBV27 and TRBJ1-2; 7 bases fit TRBD1. The V gene end was trimmed by 8 bases and the J gene end by 4 bases; junction bases not matched to a gene: 7. CDR1 and CDR2 from the germline V gene are MNHEY and SMNVEV (reference sequence). The CDR3 runs to 13 residues.

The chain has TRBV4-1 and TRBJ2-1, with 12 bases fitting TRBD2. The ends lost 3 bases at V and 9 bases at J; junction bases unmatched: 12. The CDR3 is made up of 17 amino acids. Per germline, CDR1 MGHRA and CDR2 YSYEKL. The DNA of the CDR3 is TGCGCCAGCAGCCAGTCCTCTAGCGGGAGGGCCTTTGTTGAGCAGTTCTTC. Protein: CASSQSSSGRAFVEQFF.